This T cell receptor (beta chain) comes out of a study of read filtering for tumor transcriptome and immune sequencing. CDR3 length equals 14 residues. From germline, CDR1 is ENHRY and CDR2 SYGVKD. V was pared by 5 bases and J by 3 bases, with 13 bases between. Sampling of bone marrow took place during active disease in every patient. This library used 300 to 450 ng RNA and molecular barcoded adaptors spanning alpha/delta and beta/gamma chains. TCRdb ran MiXCR on the reads and lists one entry per CDR3 protein. The data contain tens of thousands of distinct CDR3 sequences, around 15% of them singletons.

This chain connects TRBV10-3 to TRBJ2-5; D tentatively reads TRBD1 or TRBD2 (5 bases each). The sequenced sample was a population of CD138-negative cells sorted from bone marrow. This sequence originates from a donor older than 35 with multiple myeloma. CDR3: CAISRPGPKETQYF. In DNA form, the CDR3 reads TGTGCCATCAGTAGACCGGGACCAAAAGAGACCCAGTACTTC.